This TCR beta chain was obtained from a study of control samples from healthy donors and cancer patients. Trimming took off 5 bases at V and 9 bases at J, with 25 bases between the two ends. The CDR3 is 16 amino acids. Per germline, CDR1 MDHEN and CDR2 SYDVKM. Here immunoSEQ multiplex PCR was the method, and the copy in TCRdb shows in-frame clones only, minus some. The sample consists of about 180,000 clones, roughly 90% of them appearing once. The origin of this receptor is a woman aged 45 to 65 in good health. The chain recombines TRBV28 with TRBJ2-5; D call uncertain. Material: blood. CDR3 DNA sequence: TGTGCCAGCAGTCCCGCTACTGAGACTCGCGCGTGGGCCCAGTACTTC. This sequence encodes CASSPATETRAWAQYF.